The clone carrying this T cell receptor (beta chain) showed up just a few times. This sample was taken from a study of T cells in Graves' hyperthyroidism and ophthalmopathy. Exclusion criteria comprised uncontrolled infection, other autoimmune disease, pregnancy or lactation. Together with thyroid ultrasound, orbital computed tomography, serum thyroxine and TRAb, clinical symptoms were used for diagnoses. CDR3 length: 14 residues. Between the trimmed V and J ends, which lost 4 bases and 8 bases, there was a span of 14 bases. Germline CDR1 and CDR2: LNHDA and SQIVND (reference sequence). Amplified regions were TCR beta CDR3 sequences from RNA transcripts. The HTBI primer set drove a first-round RT-PCR of the TCR CDR3. TCRdb re-called the multiplex PCR reads with MiXCR, one entry per CDR3 protein. This table has a few hundred thousand distinct CDR3 sequences, over 12% appearing once.

This receptor was identified in a woman aged 55-70 years with Graves' ophthalmopathy. The sequencing input was blood. The chain employs TRBV19 and TRBJ1-4; maybe TRBD1 (5 bases). CDR3 coding DNA: TGTGCCAGTAGTACAGGGTTGGTTAGCGAAAAACTGTTTTTT. Amino acid sequence: CASSTGLVSEKLFF.